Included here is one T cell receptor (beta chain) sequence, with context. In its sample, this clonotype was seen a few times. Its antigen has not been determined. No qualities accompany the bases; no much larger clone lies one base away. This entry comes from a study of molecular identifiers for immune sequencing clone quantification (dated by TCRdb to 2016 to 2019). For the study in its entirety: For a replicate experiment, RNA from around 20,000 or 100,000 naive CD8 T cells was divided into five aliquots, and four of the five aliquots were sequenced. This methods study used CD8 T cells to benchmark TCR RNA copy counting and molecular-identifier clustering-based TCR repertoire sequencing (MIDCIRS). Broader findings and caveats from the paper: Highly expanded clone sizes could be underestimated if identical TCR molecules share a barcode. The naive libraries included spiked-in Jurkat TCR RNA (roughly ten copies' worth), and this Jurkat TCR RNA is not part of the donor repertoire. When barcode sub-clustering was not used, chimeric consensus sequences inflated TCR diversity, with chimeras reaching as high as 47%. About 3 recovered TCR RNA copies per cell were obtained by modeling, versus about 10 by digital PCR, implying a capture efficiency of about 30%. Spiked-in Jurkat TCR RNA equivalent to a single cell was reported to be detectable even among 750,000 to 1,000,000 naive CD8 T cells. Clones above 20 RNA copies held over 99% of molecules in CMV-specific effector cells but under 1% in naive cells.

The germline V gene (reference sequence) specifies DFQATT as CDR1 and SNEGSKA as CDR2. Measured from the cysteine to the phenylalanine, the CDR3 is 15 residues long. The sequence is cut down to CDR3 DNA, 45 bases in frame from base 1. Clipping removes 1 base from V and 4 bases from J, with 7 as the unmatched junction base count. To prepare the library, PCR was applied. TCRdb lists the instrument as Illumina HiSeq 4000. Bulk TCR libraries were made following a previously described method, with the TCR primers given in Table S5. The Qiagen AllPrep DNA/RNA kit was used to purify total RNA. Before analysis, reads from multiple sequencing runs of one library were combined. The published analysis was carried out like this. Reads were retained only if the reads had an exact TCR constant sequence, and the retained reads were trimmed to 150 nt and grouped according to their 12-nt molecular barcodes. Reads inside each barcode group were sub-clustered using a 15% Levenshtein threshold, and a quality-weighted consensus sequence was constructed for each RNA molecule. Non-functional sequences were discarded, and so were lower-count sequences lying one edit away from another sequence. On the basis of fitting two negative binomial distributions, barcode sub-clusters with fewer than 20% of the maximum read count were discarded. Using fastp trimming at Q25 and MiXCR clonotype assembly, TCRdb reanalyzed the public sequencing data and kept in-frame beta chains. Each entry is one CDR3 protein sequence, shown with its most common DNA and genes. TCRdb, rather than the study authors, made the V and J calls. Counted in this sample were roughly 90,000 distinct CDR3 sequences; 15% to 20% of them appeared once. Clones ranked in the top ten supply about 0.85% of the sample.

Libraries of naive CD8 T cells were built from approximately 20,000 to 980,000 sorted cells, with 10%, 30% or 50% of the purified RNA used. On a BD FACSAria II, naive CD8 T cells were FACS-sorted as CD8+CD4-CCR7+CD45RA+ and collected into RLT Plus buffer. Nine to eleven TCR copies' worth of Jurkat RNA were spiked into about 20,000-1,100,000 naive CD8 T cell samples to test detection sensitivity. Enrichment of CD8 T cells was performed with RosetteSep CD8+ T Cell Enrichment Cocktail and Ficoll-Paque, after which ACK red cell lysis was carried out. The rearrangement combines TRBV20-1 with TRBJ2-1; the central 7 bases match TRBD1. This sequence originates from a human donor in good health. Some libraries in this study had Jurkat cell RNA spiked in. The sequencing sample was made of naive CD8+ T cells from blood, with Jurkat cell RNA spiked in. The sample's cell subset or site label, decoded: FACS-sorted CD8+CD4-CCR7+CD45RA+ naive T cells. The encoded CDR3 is CSARVQGFEYNEQFF. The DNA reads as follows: TGCAGTGCTAGAGTACAGGGGTTCGAATACAATGAGCAGTTCTTC.